The 24 T cell receptor beta chains in this list originate from one sample, sequenced in a study of T cell responses to AZD1222 COVID-19 vaccine (TCRdb year 2021). This sample's time point label indicates: about 28 days (+/-7) after the second vaccine dose. Library creation used the immunoSEQ multiplex PCR assay. TCRdb retrieved this table from immuneACCESS and kept in-frame rearrangements only. Not all clones are present; in checked studies, unresolved V genes account for under half, and no reason is known for the remainder. This sample gives about 140,000 clones in total; about 88% of them show up just once. The ten biggest clones cover 3.1% of the sample. The sequencing used peripheral blood, collected 28 days after the second AZD1222 dose. These receptors were collected from an adult who received the AZD1222 COVID-19 vaccine.

CDR3 region: CASSHYTGELFF. CDR3 DNA sequence: TGTGCCAGCAGCCACTACACCGGGGAGCTGTTTTTT. V usage is TRBV7-2 and J usage is TRBJ2-2, with D hard to call. Germline V gene lookup returns CDR1 SGHTA and CDR2 FQGNSA. This CDR3 region has 12 residues. Trimming stripped 5 bases from V and 3 bases from J, with 4 bases between.

The rearrangement joins TRBV29-1 to TRBJ2-4; D is uncertain. The CDR3 covers 13 residues. Per germline, CDR1 SQVTM and CDR2 ANQGSEA. The V end was cut by 6 bases, the J end by 2 bases, with 11 bases between. CDR3 bases: TGCAGCGTAACTGCGCGTTCCAAAAACATTCAGTACTTC. Protein product: CSVTARSKNIQYF.

The chain is built from TRBV11-2 and TRBJ2-1; D not resolved. Trimming removed 5 bases from V and 10 bases from J, with 9 bases in between. The length of the CDR3 is 11 residues. Germline assignment: CDR1 SGHAT and CDR2 FQNNGV. CDR3 nucleotide sequence: TGTGCCAGCAGCCCTAAAAGGGAGCAGTTCTTC. Its protein is CASSPKREQFF.

The gene calls are TRBV27 and TRBJ2-1; D is unresolved. From germline, CDR1 is MNHEY and CDR2 SMNVEV (reference sequence). The CDR3 contains 13 residues. Trimming stripped 6 bases from V and 4 bases from J, with 10 bases between. The CDR3 DNA reads TGTGCCAGCAGGCCGCTCGGATACAATGAGCAGTTCTTC. Translation: CASRPLGYNEQFF.

With respect to this clone: Other DNA sequences of this sample code for an identical CDR3. V and J are TRBV2 and TRBJ2-6; D call uncertain. CDR3 length equals 14 residues. CDR1 and CDR2 from the germline V gene are SNHLY and FYNNEI. V lost 2 bases and J lost 1, with 3 bases in between. CDR3 residues: CASSERSGANVLTF. The CDR3, as DNA: TGTGCCAGCAGTGAACGTTCTGGGGCCAACGTCCTGACTTTC.

The J gene is TRBJ2-7, the V gene TRBV28; TRBD1 matches 7 bases. The CDR3 has 13 residues. CDR1 MDHEN and CDR2 SYDVKM come from the germline V gene. CDR3 bases: TGTATCGCGAGGGGGACAGAAGCCTACGAGCAGTACTTC. Translating it yields CIARGTEAYEQYF.

The chain combines TRBV7-8 with TRBJ2-7, with D hard to call. Germline V CDR1 and CDR2: SGHVS, FQNEAQ. The CDR3 is made up of 13 amino acids. V dropped 0 bases and J dropped 4 bases, with 7 bases sitting between them. CDR3 DNA sequence: TGTGCCAGCAGCTTAGCCGCCGAGTACGAGCAGTACTTC. Its translation: CASSLAAEYEQYF.

This clone was seen only once. The V gene is TRBV13, the J gene TRBJ1-6, with 7 bases matching TRBD1. The CDR3 length is 16 residues. V shed 5 bases, J shed 9 bases, and the junction held 13 bases outside the gene matches. The germline V gene has CDR1 PRHDT and CDR2 FYEKMQ (reference sequence). CDR3 in DNA: TGTGCCAGCAGCGCACAGACAGGCTACAGGGGTTCACCCCTCCACTTT. Residues: CASSAQTGYRGSPLHF. Full variable domain (rest looked up from reference TRBV13 and TRBJ1-6): AAGVIQSPRHLIKEKRETATLKCYPIPRHDTVYWYQQGPGQDPQFLISFYEKMQSDKGSIPDRFSAQQFSDYHSELNMSSLELGDSALYFCASSAQTGYRGSPLHFGNGTRLTVT.

This clone appeared a few times. The V call is TRBV6-5, the J call TRBJ1-6; 8 bases are a match to TRBD1. The CDR3 consists of 15 residues. CDR1 MNHEY and CDR2 SVGAGI come from the germline V gene. V was clipped by 1 base and J by 8 bases; unmatched bases: 4. The CDR3 loop is CASSYYNRGDSPLHF. The CDR3 coding sequence is TGTGCCAGCAGTTACTATAACAGGGGGGATTCACCCCTCCACTTT.

The chain uses TRBV9 and TRBJ2-3; weak D call: TRBD2 (5 bases). The V gene's germline CDR1 is SGDLS and CDR2 YYNGEE. This CDR3 region has 15 residues. The V end was cut by 3 bases, the J end by 1 base, with 12 bases between. The CDR3 DNA reads TGTGCCAGCAGCGCAGACTACCCACGCACAGATACGCAGTATTTT. It is translated as CASSADYPRTDTQYF.

The gene calls are TRBV2 and TRBJ2-2; D is unclear. This CDR3 spans 13 amino acids. Trimming removed 6 bases at V and 3 bases at J, with 8 bases between. Germline CDR1 SNHLY, CDR2 FYNNEI. CDR3 sequence reads: CASRTDDTGELFF. CDR3 DNA sequence: TGTGCCAGCAGGACGGATGACACCGGGGAGCTGTTTTTT.

Remarks on this clone: A junction boundary mismatches the germline segment, possibly from a read error. This CDR3 reads CASSLPGDTEAFF. Here the CDR3 DNA reads TGTGCCAGCAGCCTCCCCGGGGACACAGAAGCTTTCTTT. The chain links TRBV28 to TRBJ1-1; TRBD1 is a possible D gene (6 bases). The CDR3 is 13 residues long. Germline V lookup: CDR1 MDHEN, CDR2 SYDVKM.

The rearrangement uses TRBV3-1 (or the pseudogene TRBV3-2) and TRBJ2-3, with TRBD2 identical over 8 bases. The ends lost 5 bases at V and 2 bases at J; junction bases unmatched: 3. The V gene's germline CDR1 is LGHDT and CDR2 YNNKEL (reference sequence). This CDR3 is built from 14 residues. The DNA of the CDR3 is TGTGCCAGCAGCGCAGCGGGGGTCACAGATACGCAGTATTTT. Encoded protein: CASSAAGVTDTQYF.

The chain recombines TRBV5-4 with TRBJ2-7; D might be TRBD1 or TRBD2, each matching 6 bases. V gave up 2 bases and J gave up 5 bases, with 17 bases separating them. The V gene's germline CDR1 is SGHNT and CDR2 YYREEE (reference sequence). The CDR3 length is 15 residues. The CDR3 is CASSFKGEGGHEQYF. The CDR3, as DNA: TGTGCCAGCAGCTTCAAGGGAGAGGGGGGCCACGAGCAGTACTTC.

The chain employs TRBV10-1 and TRBJ2-5, with D uncertain. This CDR3 contains 11 residues. Trimming pared 10 bases from V and 0 bases from J, leaving 6 bases between. From germline, CDR1 is WNHNN and CDR2 SYGVQD (reference sequence). CDR3 sequence reads: CAIIHQETQYF. The CDR3 region has the DNA TGCGCCATCATCCACCAAGAGACCCAGTACTTC.

V usage is TRBV28 and J usage is TRBJ2-1; TRBD2 matches 13 bases. Trimming took 5 bases from V and 7 from J; bases not matched to a gene: 8. The CDR3 loop spans 16 amino acids. Germline V CDR1 and CDR2: MDHEN, SYDVKM. CDR3 loop: CASSRTSGGHTNEQFF. CDR3 DNA sequence: TGTGCCAGCAGTCGGACTAGCGGGGGCCACACTAATGAGCAGTTCTTC.

This clone was observed once. DNA of the CDR3: TGTGCCAGCAGCCAATCCGGGGTCCTAAACACTGAAGCTTTCTTT. This gives the protein CASSQSGVLNTEAFF. V and J are TRBV28 and TRBJ1-1; D is ambiguous. The ends were cut back, 6 bases at V and 2 bases at J, with 16 bases in the middle. Germline assignment: CDR1 MDHEN and CDR2 SYDVKM. This CDR3 is 15 amino acids long.

This rearrangement joins TRBV30 to TRBJ1-5, with D tentatively TRBD1 (5 bases). The germline V gene has CDR1 GTSNPN and CDR2 SVGIG (reference sequence). Trimming left V 4 bases short and J 2 bases short, with 18 bases between. This CDR3 comprises 16 residues. In DNA form, the CDR3 reads TGTGCCTGGACCCACGGAACGGGGGGGGGCAATCAGCCCCAGCATTTT. This sequence encodes CAWTHGTGGGNQPQHF. The entire variable domain, with the rest obtained from reference TRBV30 and TRBJ1-5, is as follows: SQTIHQWPATLVQPVGSPLSLECTVEGTSNPNLYWYRQAAGRGLQLLFYSVGIGQISSEVPQNLSASRPQDRQFILSSKKLLLSDSGFYLCAWTHGTGGGNQPQHFGDGTRLSIL.

This clone has just one count. The chain couples TRBV7-9 to TRBJ1-6; D gene unclear. Per germline, CDR1 SEHNR and CDR2 FQNEAQ (reference sequence). There are 16 residues in the CDR3. V gave up 5 bases and J gave up 0 bases, with 11 bases separating them. In DNA form, the CDR3 reads TGTGCCAGCAGCGCCTCGGGGAGCTCCTATAATTCACCCCTCCACTTT. Residues: CASSASGSSYNSPLHF.

This rearrangement joins TRBV12-5 to TRBJ2-2; a possible D gene is TRBD2 (5 bases). The CDR3 extends over 13 amino acids. Germline V lookup: CDR1 LGHNT, CDR2 FRNRAP. V lost 4 bases and J 8 bases, leaving 11 bases between the germline ends. CDR3 sequence reads: CASGSWERGELFF. The CDR3 DNA sequence: TGTGCTAGTGGTTCTTGGGAGCGGGGGGAGCTGTTTTTT.

The V and J genes are TRBV2 and TRBJ2-7; no reliable D call. The CDR3 runs 13 residues. Trimming stripped 10 bases from V and 0 bases from J, with 13 bases between. The germline V gene encodes CDR1 SNHLY and CDR2 FYNNEI. The CDR3 nucleotides read TGTGCCACTACGTGGGTAAACTCCTACGAGCAGTACTTC. This gives the protein CATTWVNSYEQYF.

This rearrangement joins TRBV5-1 to TRBJ2-4; D gene uncertain. The germline V gene encodes CDR1 SGHRS and CDR2 YFSETQ. V lost 0 bases and J 0 bases, leaving 4 bases between the germline ends. The CDR3 is 14 amino acids. The CDR3 here is CASSLGVAKNIQYF. As DNA, the CDR3 is TGCGCCAGCAGCTTGGGGGTAGCCAAAAACATTCAGTACTTC.

CDR3 DNA: TGTGCCAGCAGCGTACTCCCTGGGGGAACGAACACCGGGGAGCTGTTTTTT. Amino acid sequence: CASSVLPGGTNTGELFF. V is TRBV9 and J is TRBJ2-2; the D call may be TRBD1 or TRBD2 (5 bases each). V lost 1 base to trimming and J lost 0 bases, with 13 bases between them. The CDR3 runs 17 residues. From germline, CDR1 is SGDLS and CDR2 YYNGEE.

The chain links TRBV3-1 (or the pseudogene TRBV3-2) to TRBJ1-1; D is uncertain. The germline gives CDR1 LGHDT, CDR2 YNNKEL (reference sequence). Trimming took 2 bases from V and 2 from J, leaving 12 bases between them. CDR3 length equals 15 residues. CDR3 residues: CASSQSKDLNTEAFF. The CDR3 DNA reads TGTGCCAGCAGCCAATCAAAAGACCTCAACACTGAAGCTTTCTTT.